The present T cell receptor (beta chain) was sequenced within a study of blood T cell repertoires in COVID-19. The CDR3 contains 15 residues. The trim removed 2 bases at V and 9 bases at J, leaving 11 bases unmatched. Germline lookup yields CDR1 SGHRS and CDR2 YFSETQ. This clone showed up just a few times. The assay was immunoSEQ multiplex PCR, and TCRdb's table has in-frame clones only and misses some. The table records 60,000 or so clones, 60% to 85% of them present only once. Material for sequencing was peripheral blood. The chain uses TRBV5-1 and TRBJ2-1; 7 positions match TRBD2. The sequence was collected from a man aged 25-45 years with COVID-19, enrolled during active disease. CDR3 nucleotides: TGCGCCAGCAGCTTTGGAGGGGCGGGAGCTAGTGAGCAGTTCTTC. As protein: CASSFGGAGASEQFF.